This T cell receptor (beta chain) originates from a study of beta chain features in type 1 diabetes. General study results and limits: Fewer junction insertions and more nucleotide deletions appeared in type 1 diabetes patients. People with Type 1 diabetes carried modestly yet significantly shorter TCRB CDR3s in all four CD4+ subsets. Equally in patients and controls, shorter templates might have been favored by PCR. There was no resolution here of whether HLA type influences TCRB rearrangement.

Note on this clone: Its antigen is not known.

The CDR3 extends over 13 amino acids. The germline V gene encodes CDR1 SGDLS and CDR2 YYNGEE. Trimming took off 0 bases at V and 5 bases at J, with 6 bases between the two ends. Sequenced material consisted of expressed TCRB transcripts (all of the isolated RNA was reverse transcribed). Clones were sequenced by immunoSEQ multiplex PCR, and TCRdb holds only the in-frame ones, with some missing. Of 400,000 to 550,000 clones listed, 10% to 12% were seen once; the top ten hold about 0.045%. The rearrangement uses TRBV9 and TRBJ1-5, with D unclear. Sequenced input: naive CD4+ T cells from blood. This sequence was found in a woman between 18 and 29 years old in good health. CDR3 nucleotide sequence: TGTGCCAGCAGCGTAGACTCGGATCAGCCCCAGCATTTT. As protein: CASSVDSDQPQHF.